A single T cell receptor beta chain is shown here with its context. Libraries were prepared by immunoSEQ multiplex PCR; TCRdb keeps only in-frame clonotypes and omits some of them. The table has over 250,000 clones, around 85% seen once. Germline CDR1 LGHDT, CDR2 YNNKEL (reference sequence). The CDR3 has 13 residues. Trimming left V 3 bases short and J 8 bases short, with 10 bases between. This sample was taken from a study of blood T cell repertoires in COVID-19. Study-wide background: COVID-19 samples, acute and convalescent, were from the United States, Italy and Spain. Sample material is recorded as cDNA or gDNA derived from T cells, B-cell-depleted T cells, or PBMCs.

The V call is TRBV3-1 (or the pseudogene TRBV3-2), the J call TRBJ1-4; D not certain. The TCR originated in a human donor with COVID-19, enrolled during active disease. The donor label of this sample is uncertain. Sequencing input: peripheral blood. The CDR3 sequence is CASSQGNGEKLFF. The DNA for the CDR3 is TGTGCCAGCAGCCAGGGCAACGGCGAAAAACTGTTTTTT.